The sequence of this T cell receptor (beta chain) was determined in a study of OX40 agonist ivuxolimab in advanced cancers. At the level of the study: Patients were infused with ivuxolimab every 2 weeks at 0.01 to 10 mg/kg. From about 20 to 79 years was the age range, with a mean of around 57 years, and over 70% were male.

Broader study findings: The study found among the lowest clonal expansion in partial responders at 0.1-3.0 mg/kg.

Germline V lookup: CDR1 MNHNS, CDR2 SASEGT. V lost 0 bases to trimming and J lost 5 bases, with 14 bases between them. The CDR3 length is 15 residues. To note about this clone: The antigen remains undetermined.

Some clones are missing from TCRdb's copy, which holds only in-frame ones; the method was immunoSEQ multiplex PCR. The sample yields roughly 61,000 clones, just over 90% seen once. The input for sequencing was CD4+ or CD8+ T cells sorted from blood, taken in a trial of the OX40 agonist ivuxolimab. The chain is built from TRBV6-1 and TRBJ2-7; no definite D call. The sequence came from an adult with an advanced solid tumor such as melanoma, head and neck, liver or kidney cancer. The DNA for the CDR3 is TGTGCCAGCAGTGAAGCCCCTTTGGAAGCCGACGAGCAGTACTTC. It codes for CASSEAPLEADEQYF.